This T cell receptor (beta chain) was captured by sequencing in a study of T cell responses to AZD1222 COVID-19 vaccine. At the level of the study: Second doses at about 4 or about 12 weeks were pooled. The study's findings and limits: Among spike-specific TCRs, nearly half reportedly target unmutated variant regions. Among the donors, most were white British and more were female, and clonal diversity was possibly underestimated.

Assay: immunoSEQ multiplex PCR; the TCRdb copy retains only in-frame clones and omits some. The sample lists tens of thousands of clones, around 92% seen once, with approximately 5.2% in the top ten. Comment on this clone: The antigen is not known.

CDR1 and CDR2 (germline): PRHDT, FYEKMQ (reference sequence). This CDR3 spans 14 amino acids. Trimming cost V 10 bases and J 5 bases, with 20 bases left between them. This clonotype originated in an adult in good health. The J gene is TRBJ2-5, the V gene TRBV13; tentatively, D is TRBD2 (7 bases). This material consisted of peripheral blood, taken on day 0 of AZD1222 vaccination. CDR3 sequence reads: CATLTKGGSETQYF. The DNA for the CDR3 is TGTGCCACCCTGACCAAGGGGGGGAGTGAGACCCAGTACTTC.